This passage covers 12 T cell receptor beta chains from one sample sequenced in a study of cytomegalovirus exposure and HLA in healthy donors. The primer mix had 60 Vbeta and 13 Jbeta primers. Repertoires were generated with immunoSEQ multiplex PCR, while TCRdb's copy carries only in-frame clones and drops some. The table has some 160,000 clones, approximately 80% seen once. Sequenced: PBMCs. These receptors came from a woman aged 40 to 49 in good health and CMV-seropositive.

CDR3 bases: TGTGCCAGCAGCTTTGAGCGGGGGACCACAGATACGCAGTATTTT. Translated: CASSFERGTTDTQYF. The chain employs TRBV7-3 and TRBJ2-3, with TRBD2 identical over 8 bases. The CDR3 sequence is 15 residues long. The V gene end was trimmed by 3 bases and the J gene end by 2 bases; junction bases not matched to a gene: 4. The germline V gene has CDR1 SGHTA and CDR2 FQGTGA.

The CDR3 DNA sequence: TGCGCCAGCAGCCTGAGACAGGGTCAATACGAGCAGTACTTC. Its protein product is CASSLRQGQYEQYF. The V and J genes are TRBV5-1 and TRBJ2-5; TRBD1 aligns across 7 bases. The J call is in doubt because the DNA end fits TRBJ2-7 better. The germline V gene encodes CDR1 SGHRS and CDR2 YFSETQ. The CDR3 totals 14 residues.

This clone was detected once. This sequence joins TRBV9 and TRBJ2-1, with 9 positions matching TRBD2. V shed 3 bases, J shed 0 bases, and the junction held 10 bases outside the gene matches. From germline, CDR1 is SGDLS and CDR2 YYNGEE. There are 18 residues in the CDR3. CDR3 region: CASSGGGLAGRSYNEQFF. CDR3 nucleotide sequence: TGTGCCAGCAGCGGAGGAGGGCTAGCGGGGCGCTCCTACAATGAGCAGTTCTTC.

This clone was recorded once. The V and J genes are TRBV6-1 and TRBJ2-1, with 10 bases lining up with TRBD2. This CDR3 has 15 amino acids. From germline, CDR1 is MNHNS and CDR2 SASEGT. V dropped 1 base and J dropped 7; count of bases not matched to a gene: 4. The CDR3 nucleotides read TGTGCCAGCAGTGAAGTAGCGGGGGGTATGAATGAGCAGTTCTTC. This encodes CASSEVAGGMNEQFF.

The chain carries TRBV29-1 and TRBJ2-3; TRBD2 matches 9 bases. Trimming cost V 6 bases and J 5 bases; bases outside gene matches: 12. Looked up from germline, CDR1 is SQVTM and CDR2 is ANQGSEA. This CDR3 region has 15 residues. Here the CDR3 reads CSVPQAGGPGDTQYF. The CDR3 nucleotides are TGCAGCGTCCCCCAGGCGGGAGGGCCGGGAGATACGCAGTATTTT.

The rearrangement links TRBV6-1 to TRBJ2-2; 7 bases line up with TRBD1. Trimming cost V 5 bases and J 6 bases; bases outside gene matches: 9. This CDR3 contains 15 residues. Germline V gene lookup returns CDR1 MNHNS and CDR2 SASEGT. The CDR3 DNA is TGTGCCAGCAGTTTACTTACAGGGGTTTCCGGGGAGCTGTTTTTT. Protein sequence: CASSLLTGVSGELFF.

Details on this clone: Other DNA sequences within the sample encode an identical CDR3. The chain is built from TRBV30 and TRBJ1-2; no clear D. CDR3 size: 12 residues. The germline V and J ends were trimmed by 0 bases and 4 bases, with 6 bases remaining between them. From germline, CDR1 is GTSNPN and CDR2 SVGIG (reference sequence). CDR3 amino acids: CAWSVGVYGYTF. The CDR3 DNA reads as TGTGCCTGGAGTGTGGGAGTCTATGGCTACACCTTC.

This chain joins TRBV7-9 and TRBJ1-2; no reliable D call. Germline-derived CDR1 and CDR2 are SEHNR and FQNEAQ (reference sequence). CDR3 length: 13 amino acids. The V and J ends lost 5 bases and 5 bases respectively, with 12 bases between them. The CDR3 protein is CASSLTTKYGYTF. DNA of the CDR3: TGTGCCAGCAGCCTGACTACAAAATATGGCTACACCTTC.

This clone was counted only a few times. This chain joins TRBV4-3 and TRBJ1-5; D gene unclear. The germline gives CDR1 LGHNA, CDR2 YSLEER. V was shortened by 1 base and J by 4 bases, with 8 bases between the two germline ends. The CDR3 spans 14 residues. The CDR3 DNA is TGCGCCAGCAGCCAAGGGACGGGAAATCAGCCCCAGCATTTT. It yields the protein CASSQGTGNQPQHF.

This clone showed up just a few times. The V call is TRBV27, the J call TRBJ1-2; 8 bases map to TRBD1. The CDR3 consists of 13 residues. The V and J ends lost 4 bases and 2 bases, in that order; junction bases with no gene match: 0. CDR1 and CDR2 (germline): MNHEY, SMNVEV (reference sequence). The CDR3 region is CASSYRGNYGYTF. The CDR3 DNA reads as TGTGCCAGCAGTTACAGGGGGAACTATGGCTACACCTTC.

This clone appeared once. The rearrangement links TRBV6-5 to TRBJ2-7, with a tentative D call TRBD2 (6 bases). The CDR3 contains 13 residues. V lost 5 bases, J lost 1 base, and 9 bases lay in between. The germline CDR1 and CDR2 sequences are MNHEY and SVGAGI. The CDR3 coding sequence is TGTGCCAGCAGTCCGGGGGTTTCCTACGAGCAGTACTTC. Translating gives CASSPGVSYEQYF.

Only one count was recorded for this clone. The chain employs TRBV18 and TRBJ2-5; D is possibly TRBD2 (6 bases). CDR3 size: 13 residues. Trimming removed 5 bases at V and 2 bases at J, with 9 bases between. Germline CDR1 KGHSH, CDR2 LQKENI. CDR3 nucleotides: TGTGCCAGCTCAACACTAGCTCAAGAGACCCAGTACTTC. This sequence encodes CASSTLAQETQYF.